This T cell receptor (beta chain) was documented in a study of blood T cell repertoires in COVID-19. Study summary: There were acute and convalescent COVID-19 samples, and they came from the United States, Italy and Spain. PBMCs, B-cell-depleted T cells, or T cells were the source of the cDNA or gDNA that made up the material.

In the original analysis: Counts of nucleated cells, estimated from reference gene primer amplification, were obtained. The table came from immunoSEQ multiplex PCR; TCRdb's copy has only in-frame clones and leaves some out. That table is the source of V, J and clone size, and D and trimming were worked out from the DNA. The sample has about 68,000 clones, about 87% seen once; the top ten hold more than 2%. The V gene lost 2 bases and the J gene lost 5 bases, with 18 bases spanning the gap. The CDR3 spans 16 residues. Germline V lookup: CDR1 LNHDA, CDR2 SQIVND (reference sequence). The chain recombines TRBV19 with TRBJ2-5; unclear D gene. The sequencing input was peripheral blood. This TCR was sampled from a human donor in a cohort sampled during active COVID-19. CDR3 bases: TGTGCCAGTAGTATATGGTTCCCAGGAAACTCGGAGACCCAGTACTTC. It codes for CASSIWFPGNSETQYF.